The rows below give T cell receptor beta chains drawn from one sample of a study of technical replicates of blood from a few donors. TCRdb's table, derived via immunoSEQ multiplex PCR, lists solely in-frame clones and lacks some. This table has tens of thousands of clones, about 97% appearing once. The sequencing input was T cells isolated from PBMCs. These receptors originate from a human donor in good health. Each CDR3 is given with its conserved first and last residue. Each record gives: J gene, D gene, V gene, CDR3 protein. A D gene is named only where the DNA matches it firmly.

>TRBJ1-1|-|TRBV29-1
CSVSSTWGDTEAFF
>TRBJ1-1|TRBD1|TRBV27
CASSLYRGGTEAFF
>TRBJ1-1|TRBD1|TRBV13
CASSFRQGRGDTEAFF
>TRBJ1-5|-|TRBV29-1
CSVREGRGEVQPQHF
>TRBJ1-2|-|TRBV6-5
CASSYSRSAAGYTF
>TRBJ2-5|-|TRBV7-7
CASSYARVVGETQYF
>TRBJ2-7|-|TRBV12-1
CASSFDLRGLDEQYF
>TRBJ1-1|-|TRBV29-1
CSVEGVGFLGNTEAFF
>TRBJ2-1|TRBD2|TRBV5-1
CASSFTSGSNNEQFF
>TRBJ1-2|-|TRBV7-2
CASSPFTDYGYTF
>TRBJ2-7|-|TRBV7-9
CASSRRESYEQYF
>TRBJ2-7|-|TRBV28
CASSLARGNEQYF
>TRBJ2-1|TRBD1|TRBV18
CASSPPGTGVGNEQFF
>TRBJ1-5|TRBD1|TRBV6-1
CASSDFGTGVFYQPQHF